Described below is a single T cell receptor beta chain sequence and its context. This sample is part of a study of blood T cell repertoires in COVID-19. This CDR3 has 16 amino acids. Germline V gene sequence: CDR1 SGHDT, CDR2 YYEEEE. Trimming removed 2 bases from V and 1 base from J; junction bases left unmatched: 5. Repertoires were generated with immunoSEQ multiplex PCR, while TCRdb's copy carries only in-frame clones and drops some. The sample holds about 180,000 clones, approximately 83% seen once. The sample comprised peripheral blood. This sequence originates from a middle-aged woman with COVID-19, enrolled during active disease. The genes are TRBV5-6 and TRBJ2-3; 9 nucleotides match TRBD1. The CDR3 bases are TGTGCCAGCAGCTTTATGGACAGGGGTGGCACAGATACGCAGTATTTT. Its protein is CASSFMDRGGTDTQYF.